This section outlines one T cell receptor beta chain sequence together with its context. Its antigen is unidentified. This record comes from a study of cytomegalovirus exposure and HLA in healthy donors. Primers: 60 Vbeta forward and 13 Jbeta reverse. The protocol was immunoSEQ multiplex PCR, while the TCRdb copy is restricted to in-frame clones and leaves out a portion. The table has around 130,000 clones, 75% to 85% seen once; the top ten hold around 3%. The CDR3 extends over 14 amino acids. The V gene lost 5 bases and the J gene lost 1 base, with 11 bases spanning the gap. Germline lookup yields CDR1 SGHAT and CDR2 FQNNGV. Findings and caveats of the study: A previous analysis found most TCR beta V segments productive roughly 87% or roughly 30% of the time. The study flagged some 180 TCR beta chains as cytomegalovirus-associated.

The receptor's source is a woman aged 18 to 35 in good health and CMV-seropositive. Sequencing input: PBMCs. The chain links TRBV11-2 to TRBJ1-1; D is uncertain. The CDR3 sequence: CASSHGRGNTEAFF. The CDR3 DNA sequence: TGTGCCAGCAGCCACGGACGGGGGAACACTGAAGCTTTCTTT.